The clone carrying this T cell receptor (beta chain) was recorded only once. The target antigen is unknown. The sample belongs to a study of CD8+ T cells in alopecia areata. The wider study: Treated patients took oral tofacitinib at 5 to 10 mg twice daily.

The CDR3 extends over 18 amino acids. CDR1 and CDR2 from the germline V gene are MGHRA and YSYEKL. V shed 4 bases and J shed 2 bases, with 24 bases lying between them. General study points: Sequencing of scalp samples also includes resident alphabeta T cells from normal skin.

Extracted RNA was reverse transcribed, and the resulting cDNA served as sequencing template. Data came from immunoSEQ multiplex PCR; TCRdb stores just in-frame clones and leaves some out. The sample has 150,000 or so clones, roughly 50% seen once. Lesional scalp punch biopsies and peripheral blood came from alopecia areata patients. Cell sorting was applied to PBMCs, and CD4+ and CD8+ T cells were collected. This rearrangement joins TRBV4-1 to TRBJ2-7; TRBD2 is a possible D gene (5 bases). This clonotype was obtained from a human donor with alopecia areata. The sample consisted of CD4+ T cells sorted from blood. The CDR3 nucleotides read TGCGCCAGCAGCCTGCGGGCCGTGGCTTACGGCACGGCCTACGAGCAGTACTTC. The encoded protein is CASSLRAVAYGTAYEQYF.